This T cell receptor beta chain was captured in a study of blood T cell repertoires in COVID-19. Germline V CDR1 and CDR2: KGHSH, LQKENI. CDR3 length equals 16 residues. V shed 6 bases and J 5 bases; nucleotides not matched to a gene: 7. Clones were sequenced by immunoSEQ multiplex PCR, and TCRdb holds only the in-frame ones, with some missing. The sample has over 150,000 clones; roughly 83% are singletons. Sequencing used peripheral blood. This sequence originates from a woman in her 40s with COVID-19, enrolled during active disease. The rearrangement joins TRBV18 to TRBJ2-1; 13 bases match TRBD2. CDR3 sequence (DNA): TGTGCCAGCTCCCCTCGGACTAGCGGGGGCCACAATGAGCAGTTCTTC. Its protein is CASSPRTSGGHNEQFF.